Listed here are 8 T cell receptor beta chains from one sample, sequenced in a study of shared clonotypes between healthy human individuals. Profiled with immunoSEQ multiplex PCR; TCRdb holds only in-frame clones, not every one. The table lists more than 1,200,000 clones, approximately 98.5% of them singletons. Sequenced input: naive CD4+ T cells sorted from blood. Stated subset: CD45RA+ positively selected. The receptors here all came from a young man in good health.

CDR3 coding DNA: TGCGCCAGCAGCCCACCACACGTCTACGAGCAGTACTTC. Protein product: CASSPPHVYEQYF. The gene calls are TRBV5-1 and TRBJ2-7; D not certain. The CDR3 is 13 amino acids. The V end lost 4 bases, the J end lost 3 bases, and 11 bases lay between the germline ends. Germline CDR1 SGHRS, CDR2 YFSETQ.

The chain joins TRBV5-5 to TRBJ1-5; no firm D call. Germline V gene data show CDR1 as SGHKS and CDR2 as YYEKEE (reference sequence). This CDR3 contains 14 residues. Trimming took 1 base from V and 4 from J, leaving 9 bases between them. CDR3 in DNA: TGTGCCAGCAGCTTGTTAACAGATAATCAGCCCCAGCATTTT. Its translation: CASSLLTDNQPQHF.

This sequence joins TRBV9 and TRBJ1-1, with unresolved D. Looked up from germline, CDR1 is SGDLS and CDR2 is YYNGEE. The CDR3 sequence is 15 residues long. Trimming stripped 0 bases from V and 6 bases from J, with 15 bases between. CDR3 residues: CASSVEVLPGSEAFF. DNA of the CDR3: TGTGCCAGCAGCGTAGAGGTTCTCCCGGGTTCTGAAGCTTTCTTT. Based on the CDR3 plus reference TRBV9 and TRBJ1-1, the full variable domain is DSGVTQTPKHLITATGQRVTLRCSPRSGDLSVYWYQQSLDQGLQFLIQYYNGEERAKGNILERFSAQQFPDLHSELNLSSLELGDSALYFCASSVEVLPGSEAFFGQGTRLTVV.

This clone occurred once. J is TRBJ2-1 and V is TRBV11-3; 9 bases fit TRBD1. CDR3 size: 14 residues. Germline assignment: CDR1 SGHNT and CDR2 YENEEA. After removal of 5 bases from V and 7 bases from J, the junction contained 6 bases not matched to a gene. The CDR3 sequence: CASSGTGPWNEQFF. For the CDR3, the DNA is TGTGCCAGCAGCGGGACAGGGCCGTGGAATGAGCAGTTCTTC.

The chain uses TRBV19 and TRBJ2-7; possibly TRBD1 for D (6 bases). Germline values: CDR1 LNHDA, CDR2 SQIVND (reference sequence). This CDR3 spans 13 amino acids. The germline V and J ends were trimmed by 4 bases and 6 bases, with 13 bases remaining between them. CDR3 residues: CASSRDGTIEQYF. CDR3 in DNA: TGTGCCAGTAGTAGGGACGGGACAATCGAGCAGTACTTC.

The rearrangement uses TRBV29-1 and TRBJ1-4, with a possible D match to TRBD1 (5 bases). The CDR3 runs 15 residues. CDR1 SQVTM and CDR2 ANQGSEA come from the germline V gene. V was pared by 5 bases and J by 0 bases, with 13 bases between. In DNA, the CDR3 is TGCAGCGTTCAACAGGAGAGTGCAACTAATGAAAAACTGTTTTTT. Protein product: CSVQQESATNEKLFF. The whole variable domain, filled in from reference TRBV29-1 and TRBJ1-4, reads SAVISQKPSRDICQRGTSLTIQCQVDSQVTMMFWYRQQPGQSLTLIATANQGSEATYESGFVIDKFPISRPNLTFSTLTVSNMSPEDSSIYLCSVQQESATNEKLFFGSGTQLSVL.

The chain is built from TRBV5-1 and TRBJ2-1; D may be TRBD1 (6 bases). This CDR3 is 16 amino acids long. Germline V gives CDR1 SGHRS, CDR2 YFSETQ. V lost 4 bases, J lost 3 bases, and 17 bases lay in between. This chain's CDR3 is CASSLSTGSNYNEQFF. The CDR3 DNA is TGCGCCAGCAGCCTATCGACAGGCTCTAACTACAATGAGCAGTTCTTC.

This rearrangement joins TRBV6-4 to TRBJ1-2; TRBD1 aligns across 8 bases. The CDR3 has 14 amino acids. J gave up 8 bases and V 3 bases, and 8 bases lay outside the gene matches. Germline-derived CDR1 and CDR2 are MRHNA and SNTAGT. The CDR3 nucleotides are TGTGCCAGCAGTGAATTTCAGGGGGCAGCGGGCTACACCTTC. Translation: CASSEFQGAAGYTF.